This T cell receptor (beta chain) derives from a study of CD8 T cells in ankylosing spondylitis. TCRdb re-analysed the 5' RACE reads in MiXCR, keeping a single row per CDR3 protein. Here the sample spans hundreds of thousands of distinct CDR3 sequences, over 30% being singletons. This clonotype turned up a few times. This clonotype originated in a male donor with ankylosing spondylitis or in good health (not recorded which). Sequenced: blood, either unsorted or a sorted T cell fraction (not recorded which).

CDR3: CSVGRRGSYNEQFF. As DNA, the CDR3 is TGCAGCGTTGGCCGGAGGGGGAGTTACAATGAGCAGTTCTTC. The J gene is TRBJ2-1, the V gene TRBV29-1; D could derive from TRBD1 or TRBD2 (6 bases each). Trimming took off 4 bases at V and 4 bases at J, with 14 bases between the two ends. CDR3 length: 14 residues. Germline CDR1 is SQVTM and CDR2 is ANQGSEA.